The 23 T cell receptor beta chains listed next were all sequenced from one sample in a study of cytomegalovirus exposure and HLA in healthy donors. Only in-frame clones appear in the TCRdb table, and some are missing; sequencing was by immunoSEQ multiplex PCR. The table has under 250,000 clones, roughly 87% seen once; the top ten hold about 12%. Sequences were obtained from PBMCs. The source of these receptors is a man aged 18 to 29 in good health and CMV-seropositive.

This chain uses TRBV7-9 with TRBJ2-7, with 9 nucleotides matching TRBD2. Germline V gene lookup returns CDR1 SEHNR and CDR2 FQNEAQ (reference sequence). After removal of 8 bases from V and 4 bases from J, the junction contained 3 bases not matched to a gene. This CDR3 has 12 residues. This chain's CDR3 is CASGGRGYEQYF. The CDR3 nucleotides read TGTGCCAGCGGCGGGAGGGGGTACGAGCAGTACTTC.

The CDR3 reads CASSEVAGVGEQYF. The CDR3 DNA sequence: TGCGCCAGCAGCGAAGTAGCGGGAGTAGGAGAGCAGTACTTC. J is TRBJ2-7 and V is TRBV4-1; 9 positions match TRBD2. This CDR3 spans 14 amino acids. Germline CDR1 reads MGHRA; CDR2 reads YSYEKL. V trimming: 5 bases; J trimming: 7 bases; junction bases outside the gene matches: 9.

The rearrangement links TRBV7-9 to TRBJ1-4; possibly TRBD1 for D (6 bases). Looked up from germline, CDR1 is SEHNR and CDR2 is FQNEAQ (reference sequence). V was pared by 3 bases and J by 3 bases, with 14 bases between. This CDR3 is 16 amino acids long. The CDR3 is CASSLGVGAANEKLFF. The CDR3 DNA is TGTGCCAGCAGCTTGGGTGTGGGGGCGGCTAATGAAAAACTGTTTTTT.

V is TRBV14 and J is TRBJ2-1; 7 bases line up with TRBD1. The CDR3 is made up of 17 amino acids. Per germline, CDR1 SGHDN and CDR2 FVKESK. The ends lost 5 bases at V and 0 bases at J; junction bases unmatched: 10. The CDR3 sequence: CASSSRPPGGSYNEQFF. CDR3 coding DNA: TGTGCCAGCAGCTCAAGACCACCAGGGGGCTCCTACAATGAGCAGTTCTTC.

This chain links TRBV7-9 with TRBJ2-7; D is unclear. Trimming shortened V by 1 base and J by 2 bases, and 15 bases separated the two germline ends. The V gene's germline CDR1 is SEHNR and CDR2 FQNEAQ (reference sequence). The CDR3 has 16 amino acids. CDR3 sequence (DNA): TGTGCCAGCAGCTTAGGGTTTCGCGGAAGTACCTACGAGCAGTACTTC. Protein product: CASSLGFRGSTYEQYF.

This clone was detected a few times. V usage is TRBV14 and J usage is TRBJ1-2, with D uncertain. Germline CDR1 reads SGHDN; CDR2 reads FVKESK. The CDR3 totals 13 residues. The V and J ends lost 1 base and 4 bases respectively, with 7 bases between them. The chain's CDR3 is CASSQGITYGYTF. The DNA of the CDR3 is TGTGCCAGCAGCCAAGGCATCACCTATGGCTACACCTTC.

The gene calls are TRBV6-6 and TRBJ1-1, with a tentative D call TRBD1 (5 bases). This CDR3 is built from 14 residues. Between the trimmed V and J ends, which lost 7 bases and 1 base, there was a span of 13 bases. Per germline, CDR1 MNHNY and CDR2 SVGAGI (reference sequence). The CDR3 spells CASKLSGQNTEAFF. The CDR3 bases are TGTGCCAGCAAACTTTCCGGACAGAACACTGAAGCTTTCTTT.

The J gene is TRBJ2-1, the V gene TRBV5-4, with 9 bases aligning to TRBD2. V dropped 3 bases and J dropped 0; count of bases not matched to a gene: 1. The CDR3 consists of 15 residues. Germline V gene data show CDR1 as SGHNT and CDR2 as YYREEE (reference sequence). In DNA form, the CDR3 reads TGTGCCAGCAGCTCGACTAGCGGCTCCTACAATGAGCAGTTCTTC. Its protein product is CASSSTSGSYNEQFF.

The rearrangement joins TRBV5-1 to TRBJ2-5; D not resolved. The CDR3 runs to 14 residues. The V and J ends lost 0 bases and 2 bases respectively, with 8 bases between them. CDR1 SGHRS and CDR2 YFSETQ come from the germline V gene. The CDR3 DNA is TGCGCCAGCAGCTTGGCCCGGAAACAAGAGACCCAGTACTTC. This encodes CASSLARKQETQYF.

The chain employs TRBV5-8 and TRBJ2-5; 7 bases align to TRBD1. With V trimmed by 0 bases and J by 4 bases, 6 bases remained unmatched. The CDR3 loop spans 15 amino acids. Germline CDR1 SGHTS, CDR2 YDEGEE. The CDR3 DNA reads TGTGCCAGCAGCTTGGACAGGGGAACGGGAGAGACCCAGTACTTC. It encodes CASSLDRGTGETQYF.

V and J are TRBV5-4 and TRBJ2-7, with 8 bases identical to TRBD1. V was clipped by 1 base and J by 4 bases; unmatched bases: 4. CDR3 length equals 14 residues. Germline V gene sequence: CDR1 SGHNT, CDR2 YYREEE (reference sequence). CDR3 loop: CASSLQGAEYEQYF. The CDR3 bases are TGTGCCAGCAGCTTGCAGGGGGCGGAATACGAGCAGTACTTC.

The V gene is TRBV7-2, the J gene TRBJ2-3, with TRBD2 matching 10 bases. Trimming took 4 bases from V and 1 from J; bases not matched to a gene: 5. The CDR3 has 16 residues. Germline CDR1 SGHTA, CDR2 FQGNSA. CDR3 coding DNA: TGTGCCAGCAGCTCAGCCGGACTAGCGGGCACAGATACGCAGTATTTT. Translated, it gives CASSSAGLAGTDTQYF. The variable domain in full, completed from reference TRBV7-2 and TRBJ2-3, reads GAGVSQSPSNKVTEKGKDVELRCDPISGHTALYWYRQSLGQGLEFLIYFQGNSAPDKSGLPSDRFSAERTGGSVSTLTIQRTQQEDSAVYLCASSSAGLAGTDTQYFGPGTRLTVL.

This chain joins TRBV29-1 and TRBJ2-1; maybe TRBD2 (6 bases). The CDR3 is made up of 13 amino acids. In germline, CDR1 is SQVTM, CDR2 ANQGSEA. Trimming cost V 8 bases and J 6 bases, with 17 bases left between them. CDR3: CSLSSENGNEQFF. CDR3 in DNA: TGCAGCTTATCTAGCGAAAACGGCAATGAGCAGTTCTTC.

This chain joins TRBV4-2 and TRBJ2-7, with 9 bases that match TRBD2. With 0 bases clipped from V and 3 bases from J, the junction kept 6 bases outside the gene matches. The germline V gene encodes CDR1 LGHNA and CDR2 YNFKEQ. The CDR3 contains 16 residues. DNA for the CDR3: TGTGCCAGCAGCCAAGATCTCAGCGGGAGGCTCTACGAGCAGTACTTC. Amino acid sequence: CASSQDLSGRLYEQYF.

Concerning this clone itself: Other nucleotide sequences from this sample produce the same CDR3. The chain carries TRBV5-1 and TRBJ2-5; D unresolved. Germline V CDR1 and CDR2: SGHRS, YFSETQ. The CDR3 has 14 amino acids. The ends were cut back, 0 bases at V and 1 base at J, with 7 bases in the middle. CDR3 DNA: TGCGCCAGCAGCTTGGCCGGGTCCCAAGAGACCCAGTACTTC. It translates to CASSLAGSQETQYF.

This clone appeared a few times. The gene calls are TRBV5-1 and TRBJ1-3; the match to TRBD1 covers 11 bases. Germline V lookup: CDR1 SGHRS, CDR2 YFSETQ. The trim removed 0 bases at V and 0 bases at J, leaving 8 bases unmatched. The length of the CDR3 is 19 residues. CDR3 coding DNA: TGCGCCAGCAGCTTGGGGACAGGGGGCTCAATGAGCTCTGGAAACACCATATATTTT. It yields the protein CASSLGTGGSMSSGNTIYF.

The CDR3, as DNA: TGTGCCAGCAGGGGCAGGGCCGCAGATACGCAGTATTTT. Its translation is CASRGRAADTQYF. This rearrangement joins TRBV7-2 to TRBJ2-3; D possibly corresponds to TRBD1 (5 bases). The CDR3 runs 13 residues. With 6 bases removed from V and 4 bases from J, the gap between germline ends came to 11 bases. Germline CDR1 SGHTA, CDR2 FQGNSA.

The chain links TRBV28 to TRBJ1-1; no clear D. CDR1 MDHEN and CDR2 SYDVKM come from the germline V gene. The CDR3 totals 10 residues. V was clipped by 8 bases and J by 1 base, with 2 bases between them. CDR3 protein: CASGNTEAFF. The CDR3 nucleotides read TGTGCCAGCGGGAACACTGAAGCTTTCTTT.

The chain uses TRBV5-1 and TRBJ1-2; 8 nucleotides align to TRBD1. Germline V lookup: CDR1 SGHRS, CDR2 YFSETQ. This CDR3 has 15 residues. The J segment lost 2 bases and the V segment lost 0 bases, leaving 3 bases of the junction unmatched. The CDR3 reads CASSLGGQANYGYTF. The CDR3 nucleotides are TGCGCCAGCAGCTTGGGGGGACAGGCCAACTATGGCTACACCTTC.

There are a few counts of this clone. The CDR3 protein is CASSPSSQPQHF. In DNA form, the CDR3 reads TGTGCCAGCAGTCCCTCGAGTCAGCCCCAGCATTTT. The chain couples TRBV28 to TRBJ1-5, with D unresolved. CDR3 length equals 12 residues. The germline V gene encodes CDR1 MDHEN and CDR2 SYDVKM. V lost 5 bases to trimming and J lost 6 bases, with 8 bases between them. The full variable domain, completed using reference TRBV28 and TRBJ1-5, is DVKVTQSSRYLVKRTGEKVFLECVQDMDHENMFWYRQDPGLGLRLIYFSYDVKMKEKGDIPEGYSVSREKKERFSLILESASTNQTSMYLCASSPSSQPQHFGDGTRLSIL.

The J gene is TRBJ1-1, the V gene TRBV7-9; perhaps TRBD1 as D (5 bases). The CDR3 is 16 residues long. Germline values: CDR1 SEHNR, CDR2 FQNEAQ (reference sequence). The ends were cut back, 5 bases at V and 0 bases at J, with 16 bases in the middle. CDR3 sequence: CASSRREGPMNTEAFF. DNA for the CDR3: TGTGCCAGCAGCCGGAGGGAGGGGCCCATGAACACTGAAGCTTTCTTT.

The chain joins TRBV4-1 to TRBJ2-3, with a tentative D call TRBD2 (6 bases). Per the germline V gene, CDR1 is MGHRA and CDR2 is YSYEKL. V was cut by 8 bases and J by 0 bases, with 15 bases left in between. The CDR3 loop spans 15 amino acids. The CDR3 sequence: CASGSGVLSTDTQYF. The CDR3 nucleotides are TGCGCCAGCGGATCGGGGGTGCTTAGCACAGATACGCAGTATTTT.

V gene TRBV28 combines with J gene TRBJ2-5; the D gene is possibly TRBD1 (5 bases). From germline, CDR1 is MDHEN and CDR2 SYDVKM. This CDR3 is built from 15 residues. The V gene lost 7 bases and the J gene lost 5 bases, with 20 bases spanning the gap. CDR3 amino acids: CASTFRGALGETQYF. The CDR3 DNA is TGTGCCAGCACCTTCCGTGGGGCGCTAGGGGAGACCCAGTACTTC.